Below, 25 T cell receptor beta chains from the same sample are listed, as sequenced in a study of identical twins listed by TCRdb under 2016. Preparation of the library involved 5' RACE. The sequencing machine was an Illumina HiSeq 2000. The public reads were reprocessed in TCRdb via fastp at Q25 and MiXCR, keeping in-frame beta chains. Each entry merges the rows of one CDR3 protein and shows their most common DNA and genes. The sample table records 420,000 or so distinct CDR3 sequences; around 20% of these occur just once. In total, the top ten clones hold about 12% of the sample. Sequencing was carried out using naive T cells sorted from blood. Reading the label with the study, this specimen's cell subset or site is: cells isolated with a human naive T-cell isolation kit. The receptor source for this set is a man aged 45-65 years in good health.

The rearrangement uses TRBV10-3 and TRBJ2-5; 13 bases are shared with TRBD2. In germline, CDR1 is ENHRY, CDR2 SYGVKD. V was pared by 5 bases and J by 2 bases, with 2 bases of the junction left unmatched. CDR3 length: 15 residues. CDR3 sequence (DNA): TGTGCCATCAGTATGGGACTAGCGGGACAAGAGACCCAGTACTTC. It specifies CAISMGLAGQETQYF.

This clonotype turned up a few times. The chain has TRBV6-5 and TRBJ1-2, with 7 bases that match TRBD1. V trimming: 4 bases; J trimming: 7 bases; junction bases outside the gene matches: 15. The germline V gene encodes CDR1 MNHEY and CDR2 SVGAGI. The length of the CDR3 is 16 residues. The CDR3 spells CASSWTGANLPVGYTF. DNA of the CDR3: TGTGCCAGCAGTTGGACAGGAGCCAACCTTCCGGTTGGCTACACCTTC.

This clonotype has only a few counts. DNA for the CDR3: TGTGCCAGCAGCTTAGGAGCGGGATGGGAGACCCAGTACTTC. The encoded protein is CASSLGAGWETQYF. This rearrangement joins TRBV11-2 to TRBJ2-5; 7 nucleotides line up with TRBD2. The V gene end was trimmed by 1 base and the J gene end by 5 bases; junction bases not matched to a gene: 4. Germline loops: CDR1 SGHAT, CDR2 FQNNGV. The CDR3 length is 14 residues.

This clonotype occurred many times. This chain uses TRBV27 with TRBJ2-1, with D perhaps TRBD2 (5 bases). CDR1 and CDR2 (germline): MNHEY, SMNVEV (reference sequence). V was cut by 2 bases and J by 6 bases, with 8 bases left in between. This CDR3 region has 13 residues. This CDR3 reads CASSLGAANEQFF. The CDR3 bases are TGTGCCAGCAGTTTAGGAGCGGCCAATGAGCAGTTCTTC.

This clonotype showed up just a few times. V gene TRBV20-1 combines with J gene TRBJ2-2, with TRBD2 matching over 12 bases. V trimming: 4 bases; J trimming: 0 bases; junction bases outside the gene matches: 9. In germline, CDR1 is DFQATT, CDR2 SNEGSKA (reference sequence). The CDR3 is 18 residues long. In DNA, the CDR3 is TGCAGTGCTATGACAGGACTAGCGGGAATACCGAACACCGGGGAGCTGTTTTTT. Translated: CSAMTGLAGIPNTGELFF.

This clonotype was seen at least ten times. The chain employs TRBV10-3 and TRBJ2-5, with 9 positions matching TRBD1. The ends lost 8 bases at V and 3 bases at J; junction bases unmatched: 1. The CDR3 runs to 12 residues. Germline V gene sequence: CDR1 ENHRY, CDR2 SYGVKD. The CDR3 sequence is CAIRDREETQYF. In DNA form, the CDR3 reads TGTGCCATCCGGGACAGGGAAGAGACCCAGTACTTC.

In its sample, this clonotype was seen a few times. The chain combines TRBV29-1 with TRBJ1-3; 8 bases fit TRBD1. V shed 2 bases and J 12 bases; nucleotides not matched to a gene: 9. This CDR3 region has 13 residues. The V gene's germline CDR1 is SQVTM and CDR2 ANQGSEA. CDR3 bases: TGCAGCGTTGAAAATGGCAACAGGGGGAGCATATATTTT. Translation gives CSVENGNRGSIYF.

This clonotype was seen a handful of times. V usage is TRBV5-1 and J usage is TRBJ2-3, with D perhaps being TRBD1 or TRBD2 (6 bases each). Per the germline V gene, CDR1 is SGHRS and CDR2 is YFSETQ. The ends were cut back, 4 bases at V and 3 bases at J, with 15 bases in the middle. The CDR3 length is 15 residues. The CDR3 bases are TGCGCCAGCAGCCCTGGGTCGGGGGCTACAGATACGCAGTATTTT. Protein: CASSPGSGATDTQYF.

V and J are TRBV7-2 and TRBJ2-1, with D perhaps matching TRBD2 (6 bases). Germline V CDR1 and CDR2: SGHTA, FQGNSA. The CDR3 totals 16 residues. Trimming took 0 bases from V and 2 from J, leaving 11 bases between them. The chain's CDR3 is CASSLAFSGAYNEQFF. The CDR3 DNA sequence: TGTGCCAGCAGCTTAGCGTTTAGCGGCGCCTACAATGAGCAGTTCTTC.

This clonotype was detected many times. V usage is TRBV29-1 and J usage is TRBJ2-1, with D perhaps TRBD1 (5 bases). V was trimmed by 2 bases and J by 0 bases, leaving 8 bases between them. The CDR3 has 14 amino acids. In germline, CDR1 is SQVTM, CDR2 ANQGSEA. The CDR3 region is CSVEHRSSYNEQFF. The DNA for the CDR3 is TGCAGCGTTGAACACAGGAGCTCCTACAATGAGCAGTTCTTC.

This clonotype was observed a handful of times. The rearrangement uses TRBV6-4 and TRBJ1-6; TRBD1 might be the D (6 bases). Trimming cost V 4 bases and J 10 bases, with 14 bases left between them. Germline lookup yields CDR1 MRHNA and CDR2 SNTAGT. CDR3 length: 14 residues. The CDR3 here is CASSVGGLLSPLHF. The CDR3 DNA reads TGTGCCAGCAGTGTTGGGGGGCTTCTATCACCCCTCCACTTT.

This clonotype was detected many times. This chain connects TRBV7-2 to TRBJ2-1, with D perhaps TRBD1 (5 bases). Trimming removed 5 bases from V and 0 bases from J, with 8 bases in between. The CDR3 length is 14 residues. CDR1 is SGHTA and CDR2 is FQGNSA in the germline V gene. In DNA, the CDR3 is TGTGCCAGCAGCAGAGACAGCTCCTACAATGAGCAGTTCTTC. Protein sequence: CASSRDSSYNEQFF.

This rearrangement joins TRBV4-1 to TRBJ2-1; no definite D call. CDR1 MGHRA and CDR2 YSYEKL come from the germline V gene. The CDR3 totals 14 residues. Trimming cost V 1 base and J 2 bases, with 6 bases left between them. CDR3 sequence reads: CASSQVHTYNEQFF. The CDR3 bases are TGCGCCAGCAGCCAAGTACATACCTACAATGAGCAGTTCTTC.

The chain has TRBV12-3 or TRBV12-4 and TRBJ2-1; unclear D gene. The CDR3 sequence is 15 residues long. Between the trimmed V and J ends, which lost 7 bases and 0 bases, there was a span of 13 bases. CDR3 sequence (DNA): TGTGCCAGCACCCTGACCAGGAGCTCCTACAATGAGCAGTTCTTC. It specifies CASTLTRSSYNEQFF.

The chain carries TRBV9 and TRBJ2-1; the match to TRBD2 covers 7 bases. The CDR3 runs 18 residues. Unmatched junction bases numbered 9, after V lost 0 bases and J lost 0 bases. CDR1 is SGDLS, CDR2 YYNGEE, per germline. The CDR3 region is CASSVAKGGVSSYNEQFF. The CDR3, as DNA: TGTGCCAGCAGCGTAGCGAAGGGAGGGGTAAGCTCCTACAATGAGCAGTTCTTC.

The genes are TRBV20-1 and TRBJ2-1, with a possible D match to TRBD2 (6 bases). Trimming took 8 bases from V and 9 from J, leaving 26 bases between them. Germline V gene lookup returns CDR1 DFQATT and CDR2 SNEGSKA (reference sequence). The CDR3 spans 15 residues. CDR3 bases: TGCAGTTCCACCCTACCGGGAGATTTCAGTATTGAGCAGTTCTTC. Translation: CSSTLPGDFSIEQFF.

The V call is TRBV5-1, the J call TRBJ2-1, with 11 bases identical to TRBD2. CDR3 length: 17 residues. CDR1 and CDR2 (germline): SGHRS, YFSETQ. Trimming took 3 bases from V and 2 from J; bases not matched to a gene: 7. CDR3 protein: CASSWDSGRATYNEQFF. DNA for the CDR3: TGCGCCAGCAGCTGGGATAGCGGGAGGGCCACCTACAATGAGCAGTTCTTC.

This chain connects TRBV9 to TRBJ2-1, with 8 bases that match TRBD2. In germline, CDR1 is SGDLS, CDR2 YYNGEE. V trimming: 3 bases; J trimming: 7 bases; junction bases outside the gene matches: 6. The CDR3 runs 14 residues. This CDR3 is CASSETGTSNEQFF. CDR3 DNA: TGTGCCAGCAGCGAAACCGGGACTAGTAATGAGCAGTTCTTC.

This clonotype was counted ten times or more. The chain joins TRBV7-8 to TRBJ1-6, with TRBD1 identical over 8 bases. V lost 1 base, J lost 10 bases, and 15 bases stayed unmatched. The CDR3 has 18 amino acids. CDR1 and CDR2 (germline): SGHVS, FQNEAQ. The DNA of the CDR3 is TGTGCCAGCAGCTTAGTCAGCTCCGGACAGGGAGTATCCTCACCCCTCCACTTT. This codes for CASSLVSSGQGVSSPLHF.

In the case of this clonotype: This may come from a read error, since a much larger clone is one base off. The CDR3 carries no conserved terminal phenylalanine or tryptophan, so it likely arises from a read error. V usage is TRBV10-3 and J usage is TRBJ1-6; weak D call: TRBD1 (5 bases). This CDR3 spans 14 amino acids. Germline loops: CDR1 ENHRY, CDR2 SYGVKD. Trimming took off 8 bases at V and 4 bases at J, with 12 bases between the two ends. CDR3 DNA: TGTGCCATCGCCGGGACTGTGTATAATTCACCCCTCCACCTT. This translates into CAIAGTVYNSPLHL.

This clonotype was counted ten times or more. The chain uses TRBV5-1 and TRBJ2-1; D might be TRBD1 or TRBD2, each matching 5 bases. Between the trimmed V and J ends, which lost 3 bases and 5 bases, there was a span of 12 bases. There are 14 residues in the CDR3. Looked up from germline, CDR1 is SGHRS and CDR2 is YFSETQ. The CDR3 nucleotides are TGCGCCAGCAGCTCACTAGGGGATGACAATGAGCAGTTCTTC. It codes for CASSSLGDDNEQFF.

This clonotype was detected a few times. The chain combines TRBV4-3 with TRBJ1-1; maybe TRBD1 (6 bases). Deletions cut 4 bases from V and 3 bases from J, with 12 bases between. Per germline, CDR1 LGHNA and CDR2 YSLEER. The CDR3 consists of 14 residues. The CDR3 DNA sequence: TGCGCCAGCAGCCCGTCCCAGGGGTACACTGAAGCTTTCTTT. This gives the protein CASSPSQGYTEAFF.

This clonotype was counted between two and nine times. The chain joins TRBV10-3 to TRBJ2-2, with D maybe TRBD2 (5 bases). V shed 10 bases and J shed 5 bases, with 14 bases lying between them. From germline, CDR1 is ENHRY and CDR2 SYGVKD. The CDR3 runs 13 residues. The DNA for the CDR3 is TGTGCCAGCAAAACTGGGGAGACCGGGGAGCTGTTTTTT. Protein: CASKTGETGELFF.

The sample holds many counts of this clonotype. This rearrangement joins TRBV10-3 to TRBJ2-5, with 8 nucleotides matching TRBD1. Germline CDR1 and CDR2: ENHRY and SYGVKD. The V segment lost 6 bases and the J segment 2 bases; nucleotides outside the gene matches: 11. The CDR3 has 16 residues. Here the CDR3 DNA reads TGTGCCATCAGCGGTACAGGGGGAGGTTTACAAGAGACCCAGTACTTC. It encodes CAISGTGGGLQETQYF.

The V gene is TRBV18, the J gene TRBJ1-3; maybe TRBD1 (6 bases). Germline assignment: CDR1 KGHSH and CDR2 LQKENI. Trimming removed 2 bases from V and 1 base from J, with 9 bases in between. The CDR3 loop spans 15 amino acids. CDR3 loop: CASSPGQMSGNTIYF. The CDR3 DNA reads TGTGCCAGCTCACCAGGACAGATGTCTGGAAACACCATATATTTT.